This T cell receptor beta chain was observed in a study of cytomegalovirus exposure and HLA in healthy donors. Vbeta (60) and Jbeta (13) primers were used in the PCR. Clones were read by immunoSEQ multiplex PCR, and TCRdb kept only the in-frame ones, dropping some. The table shows 120,000 to 150,000 clones, with 70% to 75% occurring only once. Study-wide findings and caveats: Relative to the approximately 660-donor mean, N-insertions were reportedly fewer in an Asian-associated ancestry cluster in a later analysis.

Notes on this clone: Its target is not known. The same CDR3 also results from other DNA sequences found in this sample.

This cohort consisted of healthy bone marrow donors. This donor lacks a recorded CMV serostatus. The TCR sequence derives from a human donor in good health. Specimen: PBMCs.

CDR3 sequence reads: CASSRGPPVGANVLTF. CDR3 DNA: TGTGCCAGCAGCCGGGGGCCTCCGGTGGGGGCCAACGTCCTGACTTTC. The chain combines TRBV14 with TRBJ2-6; tentative D call: TRBD1 (6 bases). The V gene's germline CDR1 is SGHDN and CDR2 FVKESK. This CDR3 comprises 16 residues. Trimming pared 4 bases from V and 4 bases from J, leaving 14 bases between. Drawing the rest from reference TRBV14 and TRBJ2-6, the complete variable domain is EAGVTQFPSHSVIEKGQTVTLRCDPISGHDNLYWYRRVMGKEIKFLLHFVKESKQDESGMPNNRFLAERTGGTYSTLKVQPAELEDSGVYFCASSRGPPVGANVLTFGAGSRLTVL.